This T cell receptor beta chain was found in a study of T-cell memory formation after mild COVID-19. Overall study findings and caveats: Largely, contracting CD4+ clones fell within CM and EM, and contracting CD8+ clones within EMRA. Later expanders leaned toward CD4+, whereas clones contracting from day 15 to 85 were balanced CD4/CD8. Whether second-wave clones peaking at day 37 were SARS-CoV-2 specific went unconfirmed. In pre-infection memory, a portion of responding clones appeared, which suggested that cross-reactive memory joined.

The CDR3 has 14 amino acids. Trimming removed 2 bases from V and 7 bases from J, with 12 bases in between. Germline lookup yields CDR1 SNHLY and CDR2 FYNNEI. This clonotype was counted a few times. Its target is not known. MiXCR was run by TCRdb on the 5' RACE reads, yielding one entry per CDR3 protein. The data show 400,000 to 500,000 distinct CDR3 sequences, around 19% seen once. The V call is TRBV2, the J call TRBJ1-5; TRBD1 might be the D (6 bases). This clonotype was sampled from an adult woman who had mild COVID-19 (a few samples of this study predate the infection). Cell type and time point are not known. Sequenced input: PBMCs or a T cell subset sorted from them (not recorded which). CDR3 sequence (DNA): TGTGCCAGCAGTGAAACAGGGCAGAGACAGCCCCAGCATTTT. Protein: CASSETGQRQPQHF.